A single sample gave rise to the 2 T cell receptor beta chains below, sequenced in a study of breast tumors, draining lymph nodes, adjacent tissues. Axillary draining lymph nodes of breast cancer patients supplied the node samples. TCRdb independently ran MiXCR on the multiplex PCR reads; one entry per CDR3 protein. The table lists 200,000 to 250,000 distinct CDR3 sequences, about 34% of them singletons. Sequences were obtained from axillary lymph node tissue. These receptors were taken from a female donor with breast cancer. Some clones in this sample may be carry-over from other donors' samples.

This clonotype has only one observation. At one of its ends the junction is not consistent with the germline gene, which may arise from a read error. The rearrangement links TRBV15 to TRBJ1-2, with D possibly being TRBD1 (5 bases). Germline V gene lookup returns CDR1 LNHNV and CDR2 YYDKDF (reference sequence). The CDR3 spans 14 residues. CDR3 protein: CAASRDPTGYGYTF. The CDR3 DNA is TGTGCCGCCAGCAGGGACCCGACGGGCTATGGCTACACCTTC.

This clonotype was observed a few times. The chain recombines TRBV28 with TRBJ2-7, with 8 bases that match TRBD1. V was pared by 5 bases and J by 4 bases, with 10 bases of the junction left unmatched. From germline, CDR1 is MDHEN and CDR2 SYDVKM. The CDR3 contains 15 residues. CDR3 in amino acids: CASSLGQGLVYEQYF. In DNA form, the CDR3 reads TGTGCCAGCAGTCTCGGACAGGGTCTGGTGTACGAGCAGTACTTC.